The clone carrying this T cell receptor beta chain showed up just a few times. Its antigen is not known. The table came from immunoSEQ multiplex PCR; TCRdb's copy has only in-frame clones and leaves some out. The table has approximately 270,000 clones, about 94% seen once; the top ten hold 0.5% to 0.65%. Germline values: CDR1 SGHTA, CDR2 FQGTGA. The junction had 8 bases not matched to a gene; V was cut back by 2 bases and J by 4 bases. The CDR3 runs 17 residues. This sample stems from a study of T cell responses to AZD1222 COVID-19 vaccine. Broader study findings: CD4 TCRs covered the whole spike, strongest at regions 160-218 and 743-854. White British ancestry dominated among donors, who included more females, and clonal diversity was possibly underestimated.

This TCR came from an adult who received the AZD1222 COVID-19 vaccine. The sequenced sample was peripheral blood, obtained 28 days after the second AZD1222 dose. The chain employs TRBV7-3 and TRBJ2-2; 9 nucleotides align to TRBD2. As DNA, the CDR3 is TGTGCCAGCAGCTTACTTAGCGGGGGCTGGGGCACCGGGGAGCTGTTTTTT. Translated, it gives CASSLLSGGWGTGELFF.